These T cell receptor beta chains were read from a single sample in a study of OX40 agonist ivuxolimab in advanced cancers. Sequencing used immunoSEQ multiplex PCR; TCRdb keeps in-frame clones, though not all of them. The sample lists roughly 70,000 clones, 82% seen once, with roughly 6.8% in the top ten. Specimen: CD4+ or CD8+ T cells sorted from blood, collected in a trial of the OX40 agonist ivuxolimab. The receptors originated from an adult with an advanced solid tumor such as melanoma, head and neck, liver or kidney cancer. Each CDR3 is given with its conserved first and last residue.

>TRBV10-3
CAISEVGAGGTGADTQYF
>TRBV5-5
CASSQGLADQETQYF
>TRBV28
CASSLGREGSYGYTF
>TRBV11-1
CASSLQGVSNEQFF
>TRBV2
CASSERGSYGYTF
>TRBV9
CASSSTGAGANVLTF
>TRBV5-1
CASSIGYRGPNEKLFF
>TRBV28
CASSGRWGGNTEAFF
>TRBV28
CASSLDAGRQGQSKYGYTF
>TRBV6-1
CASRDLGQEGEKLFF
>TRBV4-1
CASSQEGLAGGEELFF
>TRBV29-1
CSVESGREGLISISDTQYF
>TRBV4-1
CASSQVAGGTDTQYF
>TRBV18
CASSPTGGGHEQYF
>TRBV4-2
CASSQGQGKENTIYF
>TRBV6-1
CASTGGPGLTEAFF
>TRBV7-9
CASSPGSTLETQYF
>TRBV5-1
CASSLGGAGRDEKLFF
>TRBV7-2
CASGRPGTSGGYNEQFF
>TRBV7-2
CASSSGWGDTDTQYF
>TRBV27
CASSLRQGGDYGYTF
>TRBV7-8
CASSLHLAGWSTDTQYF
>TRBV28
CASVAQDRVFYNEQFF
>TRBV5-8
CASSSWDTEAFF
>TRBV21-1
CASSKGAGTVTNQPQHF
>TRBV7-6
CASSLATGRGETQYF
>TRBV2
CASSELGTSDFTDTQYF
>TRBV7-3
CASSYRWNTEAFF
>TRBV5-1
CASSLGTSGGIGPNEQFF
>TRBV10-1
CASSRLSSTDTQYF
>TRBV7-2
CASSLEGQTYNEQFF
>TRBV6-5
CASSLSYSTVLYEQYF
>TRBV7-9
CASSNPTGLVPGEQFF
>TRBV6-5
CASTSHEGLLNEQFF
>TRBV4-1
CASSQDGARGETQYF
>TRBV7-2
CASSLAARDTQYF
>TRBV30
CAWSGGTSGYSATQYF
>TRBV29-1
CSAGSVGGYGYTF
>TRBV28
CASSFRGGQGYNEQFF
>TRBV7-2
CASSLGARSYEQYF